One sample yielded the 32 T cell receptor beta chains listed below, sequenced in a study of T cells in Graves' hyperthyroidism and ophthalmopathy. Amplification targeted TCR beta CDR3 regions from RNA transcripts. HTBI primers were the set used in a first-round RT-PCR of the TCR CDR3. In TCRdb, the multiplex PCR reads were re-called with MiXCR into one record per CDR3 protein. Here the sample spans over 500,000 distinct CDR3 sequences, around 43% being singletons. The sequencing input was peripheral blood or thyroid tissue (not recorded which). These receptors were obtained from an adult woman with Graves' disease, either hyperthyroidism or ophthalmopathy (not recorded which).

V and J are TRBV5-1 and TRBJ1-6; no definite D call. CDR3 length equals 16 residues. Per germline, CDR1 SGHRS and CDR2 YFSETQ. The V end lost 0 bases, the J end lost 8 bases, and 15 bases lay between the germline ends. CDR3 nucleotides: TGCGCCAGCAGCTTGGGAGGGAACACCGGGGATTCACCCCTCCACTTT. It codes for CASSLGGNTGDSPLHF.

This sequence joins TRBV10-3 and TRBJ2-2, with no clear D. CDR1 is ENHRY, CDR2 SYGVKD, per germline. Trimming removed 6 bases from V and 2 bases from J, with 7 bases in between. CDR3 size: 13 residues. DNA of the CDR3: TGTGCCATCAGCCCAGTTAACACCGGGGAGCTGTTTTTT. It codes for CAISPVNTGELFF.

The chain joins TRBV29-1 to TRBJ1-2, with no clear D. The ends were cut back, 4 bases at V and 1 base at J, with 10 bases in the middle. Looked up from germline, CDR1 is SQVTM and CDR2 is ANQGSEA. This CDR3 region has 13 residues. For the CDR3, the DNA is TGCAGCGTTGTGGTCAGAGATAACTATGGCTACACCTTC. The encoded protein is CSVVVRDNYGYTF.

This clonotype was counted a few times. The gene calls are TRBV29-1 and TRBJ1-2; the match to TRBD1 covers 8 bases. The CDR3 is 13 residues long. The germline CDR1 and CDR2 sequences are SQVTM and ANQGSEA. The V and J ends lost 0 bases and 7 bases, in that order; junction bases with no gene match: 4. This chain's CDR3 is CSVEDRGRGGYTF. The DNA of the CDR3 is TGCAGCGTTGAAGACAGGGGGCGAGGTGGCTACACCTTC.

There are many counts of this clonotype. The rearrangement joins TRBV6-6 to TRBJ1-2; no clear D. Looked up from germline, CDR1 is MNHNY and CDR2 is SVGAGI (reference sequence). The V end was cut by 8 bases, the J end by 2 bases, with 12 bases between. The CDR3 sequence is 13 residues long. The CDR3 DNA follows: TGTGCCAGCCGTACGACGGTAAACTATGGCTACACCTTC. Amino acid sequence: CASRTTVNYGYTF.

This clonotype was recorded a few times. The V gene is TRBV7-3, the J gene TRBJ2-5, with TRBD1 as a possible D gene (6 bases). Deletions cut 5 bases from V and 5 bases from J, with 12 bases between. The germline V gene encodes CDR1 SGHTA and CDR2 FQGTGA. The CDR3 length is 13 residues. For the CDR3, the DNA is TGTGCCAGCAGCCCAGGGGTAACGGAGACCCAGTACTTC. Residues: CASSPGVTETQYF.

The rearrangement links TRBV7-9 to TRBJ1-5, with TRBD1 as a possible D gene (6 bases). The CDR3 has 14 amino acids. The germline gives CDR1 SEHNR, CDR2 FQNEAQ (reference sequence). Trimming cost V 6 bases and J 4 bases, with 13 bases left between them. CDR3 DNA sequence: TGTGCCAGCAGTTTTACAGGGCCAAATCAGCCCCAGCATTTT. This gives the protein CASSFTGPNQPQHF. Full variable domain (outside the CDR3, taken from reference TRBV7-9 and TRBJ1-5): DTGVSQNPRHKITKRGQNVTFRCDPISEHNRLYWYRQTLGQGPEFLTYFQNEAQLEKSRLLSDRFSAERPKGSFSTLEIQRTEQGDSAMYLCASSFTGPNQPQHFGDGTRLSIL.

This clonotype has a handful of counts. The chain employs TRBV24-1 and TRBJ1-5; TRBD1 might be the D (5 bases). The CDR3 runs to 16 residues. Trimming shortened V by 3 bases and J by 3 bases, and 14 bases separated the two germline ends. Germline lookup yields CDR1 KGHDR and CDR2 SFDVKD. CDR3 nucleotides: TGTGCCACCAGTGATGGGCTGACAGTCTCCAATCAGCCCCAGCATTTT. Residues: CATSDGLTVSNQPQHF.

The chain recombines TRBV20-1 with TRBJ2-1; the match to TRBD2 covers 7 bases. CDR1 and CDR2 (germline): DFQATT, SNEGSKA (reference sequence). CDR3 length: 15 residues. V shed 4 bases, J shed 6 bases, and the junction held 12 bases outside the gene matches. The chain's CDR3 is CSATQGGTGSNEQFF. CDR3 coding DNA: TGCAGTGCTACTCAGGGAGGGACGGGGAGCAATGAGCAGTTCTTC.

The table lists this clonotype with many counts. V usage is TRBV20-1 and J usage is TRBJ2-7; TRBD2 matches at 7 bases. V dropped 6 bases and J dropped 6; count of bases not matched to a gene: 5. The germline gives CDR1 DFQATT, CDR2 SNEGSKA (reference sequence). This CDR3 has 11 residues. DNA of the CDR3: TGCAGTGCCCCACCGGGGGGCGAGCAGTACTTC. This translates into CSAPPGGEQYF.

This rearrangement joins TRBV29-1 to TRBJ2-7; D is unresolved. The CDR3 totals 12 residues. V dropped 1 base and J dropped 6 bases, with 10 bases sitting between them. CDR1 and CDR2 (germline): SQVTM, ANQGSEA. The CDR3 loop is CSVEGVGPEQYF. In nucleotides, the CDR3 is TGCAGCGTTGAAGGAGTCGGCCCCGAGCAGTACTTC.

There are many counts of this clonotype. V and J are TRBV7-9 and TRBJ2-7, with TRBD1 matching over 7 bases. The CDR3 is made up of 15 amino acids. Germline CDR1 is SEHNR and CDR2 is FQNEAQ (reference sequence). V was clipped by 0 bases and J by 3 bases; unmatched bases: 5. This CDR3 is CASSLAHGTVYEQYF. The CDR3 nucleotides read TGTGCCAGCAGCTTAGCCCACGGGACAGTCTACGAGCAGTACTTC. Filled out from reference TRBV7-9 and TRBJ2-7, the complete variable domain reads DTGVSQNPRHKITKRGQNVTFRCDPISEHNRLYWYRQTLGQGPEFLTYFQNEAQLEKSRLLSDRFSAERPKGSFSTLEIQRTEQGDSAMYLCASSLAHGTVYEQYFGPGTRLTVT.

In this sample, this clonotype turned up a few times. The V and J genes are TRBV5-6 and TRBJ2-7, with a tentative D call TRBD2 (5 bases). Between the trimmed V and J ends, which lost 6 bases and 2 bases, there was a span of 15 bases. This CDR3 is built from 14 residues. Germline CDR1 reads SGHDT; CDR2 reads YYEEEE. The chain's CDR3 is CASTADFPTYEQYF. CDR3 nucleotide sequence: TGTGCCAGCACCGCGGACTTCCCGACCTACGAGCAGTACTTC.

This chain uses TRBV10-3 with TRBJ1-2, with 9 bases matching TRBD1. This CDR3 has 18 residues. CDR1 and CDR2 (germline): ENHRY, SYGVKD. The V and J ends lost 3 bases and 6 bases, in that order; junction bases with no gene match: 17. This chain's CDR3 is CAISDVTGTGSILDGYTF. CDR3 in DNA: TGTGCCATCAGTGATGTTACCGGGACAGGGTCGATTCTGGATGGCTACACCTTC.

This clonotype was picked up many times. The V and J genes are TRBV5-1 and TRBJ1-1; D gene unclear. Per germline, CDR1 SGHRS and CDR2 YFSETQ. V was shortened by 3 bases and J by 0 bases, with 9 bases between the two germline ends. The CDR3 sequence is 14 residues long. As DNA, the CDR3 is TGCGCCAGCAGCTCGAGTGATATGAACACTGAAGCTTTCTTT. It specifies CASSSSDMNTEAFF.

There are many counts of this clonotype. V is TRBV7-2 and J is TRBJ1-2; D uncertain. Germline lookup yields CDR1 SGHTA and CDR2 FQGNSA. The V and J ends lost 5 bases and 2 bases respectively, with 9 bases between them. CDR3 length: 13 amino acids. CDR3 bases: TGTGCCAGCAGCCCGACACAGAACTATGGCTACACCTTC. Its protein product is CASSPTQNYGYTF. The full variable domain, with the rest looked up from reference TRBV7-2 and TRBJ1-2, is GAGVSQSPSNKVTEKGKDVELRCDPISGHTALYWYRQSLGQGLEFLIYFQGNSAPDKSGLPSDRFSAERTGGSVSTLTIQRTQQEDSAVYLCASSPTQNYGYTFGSGTRLTVV.

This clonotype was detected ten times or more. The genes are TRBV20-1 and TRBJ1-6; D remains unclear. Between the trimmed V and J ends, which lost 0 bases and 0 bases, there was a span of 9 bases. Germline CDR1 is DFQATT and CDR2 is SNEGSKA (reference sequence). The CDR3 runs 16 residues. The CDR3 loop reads CSARDWGSSYNSPLHF. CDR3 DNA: TGCAGTGCTAGAGACTGGGGAAGCTCCTATAATTCACCCCTCCACTTT.

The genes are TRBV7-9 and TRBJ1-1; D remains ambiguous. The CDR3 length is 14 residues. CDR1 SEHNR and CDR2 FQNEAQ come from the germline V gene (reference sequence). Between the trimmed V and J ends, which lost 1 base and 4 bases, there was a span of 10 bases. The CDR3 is CASSLGMGATEAFF. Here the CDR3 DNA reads TGTGCCAGCAGCTTAGGGATGGGCGCCACTGAAGCTTTCTTT.

The CDR3 nucleotides read TGTGCCAGCTCCAGCCGGAAGTTCGGCTACACCTTC. It is translated as CASSSRKFGYTF. The chain uses TRBV18 and TRBJ1-2; D is unclear. Germline V CDR1 and CDR2: KGHSH, LQKENI. The CDR3 consists of 12 residues. Deletions cut 6 bases from V and 8 bases from J, with 13 bases between.

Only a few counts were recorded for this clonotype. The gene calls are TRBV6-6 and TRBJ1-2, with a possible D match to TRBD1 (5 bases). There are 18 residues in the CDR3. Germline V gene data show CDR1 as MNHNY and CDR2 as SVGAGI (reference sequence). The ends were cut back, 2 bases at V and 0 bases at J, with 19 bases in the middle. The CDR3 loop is CASSYPPRQGRSNYGYTF. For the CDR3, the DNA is TGTGCCAGCAGTTACCCCCCCCGCCAGGGCCGGTCTAACTATGGCTACACCTTC.

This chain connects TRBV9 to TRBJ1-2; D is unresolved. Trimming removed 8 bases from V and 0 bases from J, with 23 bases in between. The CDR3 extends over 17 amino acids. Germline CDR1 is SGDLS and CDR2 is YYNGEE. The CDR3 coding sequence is TGTGCCAGTAGCCCCTCACCCCCTGGAGCTACTAACTATGGCTACACCTTC. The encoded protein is CASSPSPPGATNYGYTF.

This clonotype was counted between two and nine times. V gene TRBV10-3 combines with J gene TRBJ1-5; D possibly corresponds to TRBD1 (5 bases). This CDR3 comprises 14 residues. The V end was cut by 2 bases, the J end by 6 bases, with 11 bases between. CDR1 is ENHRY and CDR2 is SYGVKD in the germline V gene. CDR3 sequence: CAISEAGEGQPQHF. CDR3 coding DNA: TGTGCCATCAGTGAGGCGGGGGAGGGTCAGCCCCAGCATTTT.

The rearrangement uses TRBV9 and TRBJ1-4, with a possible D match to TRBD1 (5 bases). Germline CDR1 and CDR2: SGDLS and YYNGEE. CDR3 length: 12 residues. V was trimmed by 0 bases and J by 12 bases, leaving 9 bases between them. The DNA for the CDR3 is TGTGCCAGCAGCGTAGACCGGGGGGAACTGTTTTTT. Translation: CASSVDRGELFF. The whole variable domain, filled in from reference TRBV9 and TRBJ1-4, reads DSGVTQTPKHLITATGQRVTLRCSPRSGDLSVYWYQQSLDQGLQFLIQYYNGEERAKGNILERFSAQQFPDLHSELNLSSLELGDSALYFCASSVDRGELFFGSGTQLSVL.

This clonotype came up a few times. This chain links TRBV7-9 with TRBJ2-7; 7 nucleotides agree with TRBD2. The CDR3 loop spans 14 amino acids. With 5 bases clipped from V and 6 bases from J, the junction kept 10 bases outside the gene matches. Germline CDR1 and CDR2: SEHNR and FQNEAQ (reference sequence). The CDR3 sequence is CASSQGGRVGEQYF. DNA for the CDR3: TGTGCCAGCAGCCAAGGAGGGAGGGTCGGCGAGCAGTACTTC. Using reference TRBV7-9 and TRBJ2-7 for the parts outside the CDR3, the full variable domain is DTGVSQNPRHKITKRGQNVTFRCDPISEHNRLYWYRQTLGQGPEFLTYFQNEAQLEKSRLLSDRFSAERPKGSFSTLEIQRTEQGDSAMYLCASSQGGRVGEQYFGPGTRLTVT.

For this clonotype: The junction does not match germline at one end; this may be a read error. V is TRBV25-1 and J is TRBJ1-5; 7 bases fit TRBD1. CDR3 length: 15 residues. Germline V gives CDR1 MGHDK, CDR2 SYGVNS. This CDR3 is CACSATGAIDQPQHF. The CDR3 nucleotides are TGTGCCTGCAGTGCTACAGGGGCGATTGATCAGCCCCAGCATTTT.

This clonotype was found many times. This chain's CDR3 is CSARAGSEGEQYF. CDR3 in DNA: TGCAGTGCTAGAGCTGGGTCTGAGGGCGAGCAGTACTTC. This chain links TRBV20-1 with TRBJ2-7; D might be TRBD2 (5 bases). Between the trimmed V and J ends, which lost 1 base and 6 bases, there was a span of 13 bases. The germline V gene encodes CDR1 DFQATT and CDR2 SNEGSKA (reference sequence). The CDR3 spans 13 residues.

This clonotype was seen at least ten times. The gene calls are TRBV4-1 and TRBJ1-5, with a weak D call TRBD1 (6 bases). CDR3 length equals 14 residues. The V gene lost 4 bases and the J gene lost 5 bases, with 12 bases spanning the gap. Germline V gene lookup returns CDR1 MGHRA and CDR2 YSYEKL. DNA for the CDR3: TGCGCCAGCAGCCCCAAAGGGGGGGATCAGCCCCAGCATTTT. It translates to CASSPKGGDQPQHF.

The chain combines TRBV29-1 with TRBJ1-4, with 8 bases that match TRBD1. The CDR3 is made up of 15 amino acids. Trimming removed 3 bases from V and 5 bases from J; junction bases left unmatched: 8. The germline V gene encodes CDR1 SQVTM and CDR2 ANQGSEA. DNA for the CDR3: TGCAGCGTTGATCAGGGGGCGACGTGGAATGAAAAACTGTTTTTT. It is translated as CSVDQGATWNEKLFF.

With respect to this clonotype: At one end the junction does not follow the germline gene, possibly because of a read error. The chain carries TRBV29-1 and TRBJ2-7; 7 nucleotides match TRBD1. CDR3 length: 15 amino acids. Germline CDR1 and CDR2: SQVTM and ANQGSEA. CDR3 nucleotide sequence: TGCAGCGTTGGAAAAATGGACAGGAACACCGGGGAGCTGTACTTC. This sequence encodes CSVGKMDRNTGELYF.

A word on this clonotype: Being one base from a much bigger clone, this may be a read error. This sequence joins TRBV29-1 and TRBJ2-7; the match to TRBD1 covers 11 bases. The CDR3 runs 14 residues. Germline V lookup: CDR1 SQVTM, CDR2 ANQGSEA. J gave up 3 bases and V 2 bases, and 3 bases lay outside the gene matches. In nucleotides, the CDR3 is TGCAGCGTTGAACCCGGGACAGGGGGCTACGAGCAGTACTTC. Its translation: CSVEPGTGGYEQYF.

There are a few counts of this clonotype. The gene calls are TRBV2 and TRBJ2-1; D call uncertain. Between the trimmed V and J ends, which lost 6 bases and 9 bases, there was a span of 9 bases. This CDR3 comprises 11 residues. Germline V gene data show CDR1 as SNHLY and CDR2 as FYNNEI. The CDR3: CASRLLGEQFF. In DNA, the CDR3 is TGTGCCAGCAGACTTCTAGGTGAGCAGTTCTTC. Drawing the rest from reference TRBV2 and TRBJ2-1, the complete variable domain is EPEVTQTPSHQVTQMGQEVILRCVPISNHLYFYWYRQILGQKVEFLVSFYNNEISEKSEIFDDQFSVERPDGSNFTLKIRSTKLEDSAMYFCASRLLGEQFFGPGTRLTVL.

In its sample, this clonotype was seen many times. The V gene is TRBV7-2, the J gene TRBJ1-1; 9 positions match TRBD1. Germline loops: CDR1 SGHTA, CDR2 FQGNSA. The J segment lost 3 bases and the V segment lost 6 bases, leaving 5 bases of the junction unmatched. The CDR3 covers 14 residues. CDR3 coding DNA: TGTGCCAGCAGTCTACGACAGGGGGACACTGAAGCTTTCTTT. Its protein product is CASSLRQGDTEAFF.